This T cell receptor beta chain was recovered during a study of blood T cell repertoires in COVID-19. Across the whole study: Acute-phase and convalescent COVID-19 samples originated in the United States, Italy and Spain. PBMCs, B-cell-depleted T cells, or T cells provided the cDNA or gDNA that made up the material.

Participants reported their clinical history, and cohort assignment relied on those reports. Assay used: immunoSEQ multiplex PCR; TCRdb lists only in-frame clones, some missing. Among about 160,000 clones, approximately 84% were seen once, and the ten largest hold approximately 5.6%. This CDR3 has 11 residues. The germline V and J ends were trimmed by 2 bases and 8 bases, with 4 bases remaining between them. Per the germline V gene, CDR1 is SGHAT and CDR2 is FQNNGV. The gene calls are TRBV11-2 and TRBJ2-1; D gene ambiguous. The TCR was taken from a middle-aged woman with acute COVID-19. The material sequenced was PBMCs or T cells enriched from blood (not recorded which). The CDR3 spells CASSLSYEQFF. The CDR3 bases are TGTGCCAGCAGCTTAAGCTATGAGCAGTTCTTC.